Listed below are T cell receptor beta chains from one sample, sequenced in a study of T cells after yellow fever vaccination. TCRdb independently ran MiXCR on the 5' RACE reads; one entry per CDR3 protein. The repertoire holds about 550,000 distinct CDR3 sequences, with less than 20% as singletons. The material sequenced was PBMCs, taken 15 days after the yellow fever booster vaccination. Source of these receptors: a man aged 25 to 45 who received the YFV17D yellow fever vaccine. CDR3s include the opening cysteine and the closing phenylalanine or tryptophan. A D gene is named only where the DNA matches it firmly. Clone size is given for some rows only: seen once, a few or many times, or a class if the clone is expanded.

d_gene	abundance	v_gene	j_gene	CDR3nt	CDR3aa
.	.	TRBV7-2	TRBJ2-3	TGTGCCAGCAGCGACGGGGTACATACGCAGTATTTT	CASSDGVHTQYF
TRBD2	.	TRBV7-9	TRBJ2-1	TGTGCCAGCAGCCGAAAGCGGGATTCCTACAATGAGCAGTTCTTC	CASSRKRDSYNEQFF
.	.	TRBV7-2	TRBJ2-5	TGTGCCAGCAGCTTAGCCAATTCGGTGGTTGGGACCCAGTACTTC	CASSLANSVVGTQYF
.	few	TRBV7-2	TRBJ2-5	TGTGCCAGCAGCCAGGCTACCCCACTAGAGACCCAGTACTTC	CASSQATPLETQYF
TRBD1	many	TRBV5-4	TRBJ2-3	TGTGCCAGCAGCCCGGCGACAGGGGAGACAGATACGCAGTATTTT	CASSPATGETDTQYF
.	few	TRBV12-3/TRBV12-4	TRBJ2-2	TGTGCCAGCACCCCCCAGGGAGGAACGTACGGGGAGCTGTTTTTT	CASTPQGGTYGELFF
.	.	TRBV11-2	TRBJ2-6	.	CASSFLWGQGGSGANVLTF
.	.	TRBV5-1	TRBJ2-5	TGCGCCAGCAGCTTTACCCTAGCGTCTCAAGAGACCCAGTACTTC	CASSFTLASQETQYF
.	.	TRBV7-6	TRBJ2-2	TGTGCCAGCAACTCTCGGACCTCAACAGGAGGGGAGCTGTTTTTT	CASNSRTSTGGELFF
TRBD2	few	TRBV7-2	TRBJ2-4	TGTGCCAGCAGTCCCCCGGGACTAGCGGGAGGGCAAAACATTCAGTACTTC	CASSPPGLAGGQNIQYF
.	few	TRBV27	TRBJ1-1	TGTGCCAGCAGTACCAGAGTATCTGACACTGAAGCTTTCTTT	CASSTRVSDTEAFF
.	.	TRBV21-1	TRBJ2-2	TGTGCCAGCAGCAAAGCGGGACTAGCGGGAGTCACCGGGGAGCTGTTTTTT	CASSKAGLAGVTGELFF
.	.	TRBV20-1	TRBJ1-2	TGCAGTGCTAGAGGCCAGGAGACCCTTGATGGCTACACCTTC	CSARGQETLDGYTF
TRBD2	.	TRBV29-1	TRBJ2-3	TGCAGCGTTGATGGGCTCTTAGACCAGGCGGGAGGGACAGATACGCAGTATTTT	CSVDGLLDQAGGTDTQYF
TRBD1	.	TRBV30	TRBJ2-7	TGTGCCTGGATAAGACAGGGTGGGTACGAGCAGTACTTC	CAWIRQGGYEQYF
TRBD2	few	TRBV5-1	TRBJ2-1	TGCGCCAGCAGCCCCGGGGGGGGCTCCTACAATGAGCAGTTCTTC	CASSPGGGSYNEQFF